This entry concerns a single TCR beta chain. This sample is drawn from a study of blood T cell repertoires in COVID-19. Cohort placement rested on clinical history that participants reported themselves. Germline loops: CDR1 SGHTA, CDR2 FQGTGA. Losses at the gene ends were 5 bases for V and 7 bases for J; bases not matched to a gene: 8. The CDR3 is made up of 14 amino acids. Per the original data handling: Amplification from reference gene primers served as the basis for estimated nucleated cell counts. Measured with immunoSEQ multiplex PCR; TCRdb has only the in-frame clones, and not every one. Clonal size and the V and J genes are those of that table, whereas D and trimming came from the DNA. The data contain over 250,000 clones, roughly 89% of them singletons.

Sequenced material: PBMCs or T cells enriched from blood (not recorded which). This TCR was recovered from a woman in her fifties or sixties who had recovered from COVID-19. The chain carries TRBV7-3 and TRBJ2-7, with 10 bases identical to TRBD1. This CDR3 is CASSPGQGVNEQYF. The CDR3 DNA is TGTGCCAGCAGCCCCGGACAGGGGGTTAATGAGCAGTACTTC.